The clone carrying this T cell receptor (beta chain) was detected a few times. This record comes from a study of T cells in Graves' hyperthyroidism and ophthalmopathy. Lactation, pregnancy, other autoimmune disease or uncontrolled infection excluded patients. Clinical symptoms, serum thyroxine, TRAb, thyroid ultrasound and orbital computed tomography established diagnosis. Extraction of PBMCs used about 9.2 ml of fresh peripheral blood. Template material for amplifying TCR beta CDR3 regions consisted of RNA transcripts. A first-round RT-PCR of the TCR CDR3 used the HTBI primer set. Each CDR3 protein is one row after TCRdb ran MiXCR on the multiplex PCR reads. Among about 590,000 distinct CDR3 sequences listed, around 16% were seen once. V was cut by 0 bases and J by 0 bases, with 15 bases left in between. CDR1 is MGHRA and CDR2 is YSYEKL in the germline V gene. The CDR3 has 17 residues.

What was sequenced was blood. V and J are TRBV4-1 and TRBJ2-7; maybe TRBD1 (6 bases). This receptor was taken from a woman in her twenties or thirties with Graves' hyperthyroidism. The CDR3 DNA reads TGCGCCAGCAGCCAAGATCCTGGGACAAGCTACTCCTACGAGCAGTACTTC. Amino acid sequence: CASSQDPGTSYSYEQYF.